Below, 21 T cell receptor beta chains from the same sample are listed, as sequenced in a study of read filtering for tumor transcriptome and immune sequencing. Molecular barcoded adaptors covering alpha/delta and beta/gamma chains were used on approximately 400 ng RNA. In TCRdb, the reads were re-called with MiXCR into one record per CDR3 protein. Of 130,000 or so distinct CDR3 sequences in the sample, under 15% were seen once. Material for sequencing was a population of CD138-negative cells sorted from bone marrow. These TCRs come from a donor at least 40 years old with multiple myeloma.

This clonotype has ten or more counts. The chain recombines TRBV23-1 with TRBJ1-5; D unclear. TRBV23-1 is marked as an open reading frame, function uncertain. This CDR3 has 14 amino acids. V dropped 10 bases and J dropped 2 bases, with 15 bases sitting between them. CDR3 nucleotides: TGCGCCACCCCGGCAGAGGCGGGCAATCAGCCCCAGCATTTT. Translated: CATPAEAGNQPQHF.

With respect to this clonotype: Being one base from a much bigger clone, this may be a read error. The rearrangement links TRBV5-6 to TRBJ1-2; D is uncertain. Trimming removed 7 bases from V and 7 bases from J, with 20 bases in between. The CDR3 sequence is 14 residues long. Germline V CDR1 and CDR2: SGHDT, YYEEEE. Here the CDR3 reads CASLDAGKDCGYTF. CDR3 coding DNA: TGTGCCAGCCTGGACGCGGGTAAGGACTGTGGCTACACCTTC. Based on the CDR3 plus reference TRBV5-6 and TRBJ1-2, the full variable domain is DAGVTQSPTHLIKTRGQQVTLRCSPKSGHDTVSWYQQALGQGPQFIFQYYEEEERQRGNFPDRFSGHQFPNYSSELNVNALLLGDSALYLCASLDAGKDCGYTFGSGTRLTVV.

In DNA form, the CDR3 reads TGCGCCAGCAGCGCACTACAGGGGGCTGTAAAGAATGAGCAGTTCTTC. Protein product: CASSALQGAVKNEQFF. The chain joins TRBV5-1 to TRBJ2-1; 9 bases are shared with TRBD1. Germline V gene lookup returns CDR1 SGHRS and CDR2 YFSETQ. The length of the CDR3 is 16 residues. Trimming removed 4 bases from V and 7 bases from J; junction bases left unmatched: 12.

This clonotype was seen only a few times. The CDR3 nucleotides are TGCGCCAGCAGCTTGAACAGGCCCACCTACGAGCAGTACTTC. The encoded protein is CASSLNRPTYEQYF. The chain recombines TRBV5-1 with TRBJ2-7; maybe TRBD1 (5 bases). Trimming removed 1 base from V and 2 bases from J, with 10 bases in between. Germline CDR1 SGHRS, CDR2 YFSETQ. This CDR3 is 14 amino acids long.

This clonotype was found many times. CDR3 in DNA: TGCAGCGTTGGCGAGGGAGCTAATGAAAAACTGTTTTTT. It yields the protein CSVGEGANEKLFF. V gene TRBV29-1 combines with J gene TRBJ1-4, with no clear D. CDR3 length equals 13 residues. The ends were cut back, 4 bases at V and 3 bases at J, with 9 bases in the middle. The germline CDR1 and CDR2 sequences are SQVTM and ANQGSEA.

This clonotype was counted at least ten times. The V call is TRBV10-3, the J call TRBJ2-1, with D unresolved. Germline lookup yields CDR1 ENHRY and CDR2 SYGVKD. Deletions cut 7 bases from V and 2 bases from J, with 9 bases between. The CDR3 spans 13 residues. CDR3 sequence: CAIMDGPYNEQFF. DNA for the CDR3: TGTGCCATCATGGACGGTCCCTACAATGAGCAGTTCTTC.

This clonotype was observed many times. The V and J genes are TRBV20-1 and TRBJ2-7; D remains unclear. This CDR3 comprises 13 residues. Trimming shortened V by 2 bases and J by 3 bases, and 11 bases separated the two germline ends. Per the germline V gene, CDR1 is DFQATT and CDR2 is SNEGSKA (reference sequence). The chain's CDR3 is CSARRITNYEQYF. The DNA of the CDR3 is TGCAGTGCTAGACGGATCACCAACTACGAGCAGTACTTC.

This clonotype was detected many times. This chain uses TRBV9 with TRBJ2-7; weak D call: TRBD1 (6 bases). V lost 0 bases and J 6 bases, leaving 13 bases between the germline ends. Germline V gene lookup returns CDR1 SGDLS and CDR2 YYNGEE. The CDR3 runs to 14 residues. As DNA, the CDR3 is TGTGCCAGCAGCGTAGAACAGGGTGGGATCGAGCAGTACTTC. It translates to CASSVEQGGIEQYF.

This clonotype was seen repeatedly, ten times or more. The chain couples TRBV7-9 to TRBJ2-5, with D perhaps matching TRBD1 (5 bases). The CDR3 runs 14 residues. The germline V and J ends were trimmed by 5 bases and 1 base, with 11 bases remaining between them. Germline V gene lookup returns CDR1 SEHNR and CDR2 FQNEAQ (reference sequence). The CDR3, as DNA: TGTGCCAGCAGCACAGGAAGCATCCAAGAGACCCAGTACTTC. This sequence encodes CASSTGSIQETQYF.

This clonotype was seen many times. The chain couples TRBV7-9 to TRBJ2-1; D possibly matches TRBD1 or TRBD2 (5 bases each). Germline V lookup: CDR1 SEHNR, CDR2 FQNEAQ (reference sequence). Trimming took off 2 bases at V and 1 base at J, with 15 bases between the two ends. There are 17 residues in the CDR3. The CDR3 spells CASSLWGRSTSYNEQFF. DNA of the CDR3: TGTGCCAGCAGCTTATGGGGACGATCCACATCCTACAATGAGCAGTTCTTC.

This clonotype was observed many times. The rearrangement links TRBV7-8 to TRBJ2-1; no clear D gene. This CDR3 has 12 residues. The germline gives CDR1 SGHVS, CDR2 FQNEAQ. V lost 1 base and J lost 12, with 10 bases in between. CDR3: CASSLGVRVQFF. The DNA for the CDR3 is TGTGCCAGCAGCTTAGGAGTTAGGGTGCAGTTCTTC.

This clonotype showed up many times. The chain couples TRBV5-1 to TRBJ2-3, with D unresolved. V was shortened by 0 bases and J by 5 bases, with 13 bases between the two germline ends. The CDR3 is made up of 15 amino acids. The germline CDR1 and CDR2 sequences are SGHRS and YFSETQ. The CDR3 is CASSLEGIEKDTQYF. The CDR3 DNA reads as TGCGCCAGCAGCTTGGAAGGGATCGAGAAAGATACGCAGTATTTT.

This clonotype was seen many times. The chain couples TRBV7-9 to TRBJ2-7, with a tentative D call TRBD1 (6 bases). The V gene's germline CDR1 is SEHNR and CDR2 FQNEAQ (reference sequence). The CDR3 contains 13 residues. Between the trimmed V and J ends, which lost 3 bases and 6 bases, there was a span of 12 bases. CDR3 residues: CASSLGVRGEQYF. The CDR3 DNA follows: TGTGCCAGCAGCTTGGGGGTCAGGGGCGAGCAGTACTTC.

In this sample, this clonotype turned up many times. The CDR3: CASSDPWAYGTGELFF. CDR3 bases: TGTGCCAGCAGTGACCCTTGGGCGTATGGAACCGGGGAGCTGTTTTTT. The chain has TRBV6-1 and TRBJ2-2; D is ambiguous. This CDR3 comprises 16 residues. Germline CDR1 reads MNHNS; CDR2 reads SASEGT. V was clipped by 3 bases and J by 5 bases, with 16 bases between them.

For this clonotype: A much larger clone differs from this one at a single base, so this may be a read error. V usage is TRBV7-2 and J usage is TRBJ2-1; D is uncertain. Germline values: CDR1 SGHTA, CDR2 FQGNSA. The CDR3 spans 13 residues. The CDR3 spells CASSLSRLNERFF. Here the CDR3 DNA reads TGTGCCAGCAGCCTGTCCCGGCTCAATGAGCGGTTCTTC.

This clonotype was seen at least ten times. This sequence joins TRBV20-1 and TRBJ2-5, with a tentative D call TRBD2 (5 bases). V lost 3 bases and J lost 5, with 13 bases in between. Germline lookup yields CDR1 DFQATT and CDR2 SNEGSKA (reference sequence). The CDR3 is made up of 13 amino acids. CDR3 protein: CSARSLGWETQYF. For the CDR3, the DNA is TGCAGTGCTAGGTCACTAGGTTGGGAGACCCAGTACTTC.

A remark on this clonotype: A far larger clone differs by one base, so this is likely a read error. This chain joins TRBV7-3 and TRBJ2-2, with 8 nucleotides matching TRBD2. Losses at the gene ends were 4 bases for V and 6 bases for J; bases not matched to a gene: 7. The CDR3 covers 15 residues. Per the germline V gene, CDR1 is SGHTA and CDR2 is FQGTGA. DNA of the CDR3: TGTGCCAGCAGCTCAGTGACGGGAGGGCCCGGGGAGCTGTTTTTT. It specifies CASSSVTGGPGELFF.

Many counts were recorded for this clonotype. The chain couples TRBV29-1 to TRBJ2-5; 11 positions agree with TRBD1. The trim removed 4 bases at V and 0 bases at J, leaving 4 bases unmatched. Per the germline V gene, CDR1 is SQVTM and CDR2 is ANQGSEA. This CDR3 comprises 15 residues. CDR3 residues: CSVVPGQGDQETQYF. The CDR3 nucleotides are TGCAGCGTTGTGCCGGGACAGGGGGACCAAGAGACCCAGTACTTC.

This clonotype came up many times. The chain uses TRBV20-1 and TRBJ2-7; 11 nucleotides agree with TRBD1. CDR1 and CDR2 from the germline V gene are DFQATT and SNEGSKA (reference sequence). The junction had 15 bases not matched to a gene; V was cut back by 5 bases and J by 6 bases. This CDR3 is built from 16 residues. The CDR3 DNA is TGCAGTGCTCCGAGGGACAGGGGGGTTACTGTGGGCGAGCAGTACTTC. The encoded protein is CSAPRDRGVTVGEQYF.

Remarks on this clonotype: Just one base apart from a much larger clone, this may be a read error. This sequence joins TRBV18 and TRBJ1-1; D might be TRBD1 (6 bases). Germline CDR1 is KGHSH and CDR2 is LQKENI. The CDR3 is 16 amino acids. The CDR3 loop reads CASSLDPGQVNTVAFF. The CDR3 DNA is TGTGCCAGCTCACTCGACCCGGGACAAGTGAACACTGTAGCTTTCTTT.

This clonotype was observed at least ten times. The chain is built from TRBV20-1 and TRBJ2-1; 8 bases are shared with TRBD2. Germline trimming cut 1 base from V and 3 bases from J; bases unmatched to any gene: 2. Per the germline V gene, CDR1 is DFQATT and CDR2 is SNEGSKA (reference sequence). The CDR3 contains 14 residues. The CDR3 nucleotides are TGCAGTGCTAGAGGTAGCGGGAACTACAATGAGCAGTTCTTC. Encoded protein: CSARGSGNYNEQFF.